This TCR beta chain emerged from a study of PD-1 and CTLA-4 blockade in melanoma (dated by TCRdb to 2020 to 2022). Turning to the overall study: In patients with melanoma, the researchers looked at the effects of CTLA-4 blockade versus PD-1 blockade on the CD8 T cell response that was melanoma-reactive.

Libraries were constructed by the immunoSEQ multiplex PCR assay. What TCRdb holds here is the immuneACCESS table cut down to in-frame rearrangements. Part of the clones is not present; checked against another copy, under half of the missing clones reflect an unresolved V gene, and the others are unexplained. This sample comprises more than 15,000 clones, about 73% of them detected only once. The biggest ten clones account for over 12% of the sample. This clone was seen once. The clone's antigen remains unknown. Qualities for individual bases were not recorded, and no much larger clone is one base off. The germline ends are 12 bases apart after V is trimmed by 0 bases and J by 2 bases. In the germline V gene (reference sequence), CDR1 corresponds to GTSNPN and CDR2 to SVGIG. The CDR3 holds 15 amino acids from the cysteine to the phenylalanine. The DNA shown is the 45-base CDR3, in frame from base 1.

This clonotype originated in a human donor with melanoma. The chain couples TRBV30 to TRBJ2-3, with a tentative D gene TRBD2 over 5 matching bases. The source material was CD8+ T cells from peripheral blood, sampled from a patient given anti-PD-1 treatment. The CDR3 has the sequence CAWSVARRATDTQYF. In nucleotide form, the sequence is TGTGCCTGGAGTGTAGCCAGGCGGGCCACAGATACGCAGTATTTT.